Listed below are T cell receptor beta chains from one sample, sequenced in a study of shared clonotypes between healthy human individuals. Sequenced by immunoSEQ multiplex PCR; TCRdb stores in-frame clones only, minus some. Of 1.4 million to 1.5 million clones in the sample, around 95% were seen once. Sequenced material: naive CD4+ T cells sorted from blood. These receptor sequences come from a young man in good health. Each CDR3 is given with its conserved first and last residue. D genes are given only for firm matches. Some rows mark clone size as missing; the rest say once, few, many or name a class of expanded clone.

CDR3 protein: CASMTGPYEQYF
CDR3 DNA: TGCGCCAGTATGACAGGGCCCTACGAGCAGTACTTC
CDR3 length: 12
V gene: TRBV10-2
clone size: .
D gene: TRBD1
J gene: TRBJ2-7

CDR3 protein: CASSEPDRGGTQYF
CDR3 DNA: TGCGCCAGCAGTGAGCCGGACAGAGGGGGTACGCAGTATTTT
CDR3 length: 14
V gene: TRBV10-1
clone size: .
D gene: .
J gene: TRBJ2-3

CDR3 protein: CASSPTAGVTEQFF
CDR3 DNA: TGTGCCAGCAGCCCCACAGCGGGAGTTACTGAGCAGTTCTTC
CDR3 length: 14
V gene: TRBV11-2
clone size: .
D gene: TRBD2
J gene: TRBJ2-1

CDR3 protein: CASSSLGGPTYNEQFF
CDR3 DNA: TGTGCCAGCAGCTCTTTAGGGGGGCCCACTTACAATGAGCAGTTCTTC
CDR3 length: 16
V gene: TRBV5-4
clone size: .
D gene: .
J gene: TRBJ2-1

CDR3 protein: CASRLNDPEKLFF
CDR3 DNA: TGTGCCAGCAGACTTAACGATCCTGAAAAACTGTTTTTT
CDR3 length: 13
V gene: TRBV28
clone size: .
D gene: .
J gene: TRBJ1-4

CDR3 protein: CSVLTGVATGELFF
CDR3 DNA: TGCAGCGTTCTCACAGGGGTAGCCACCGGGGAGCTGTTTTTT
CDR3 length: 14
V gene: TRBV29-1
clone size: once
D gene: TRBD1
J gene: TRBJ2-2

CDR3 protein: CASSLVRVGNQPQHF
CDR3 DNA: TGTGCCAGCAGCTTAGTCAGGGTTGGCAATCAGCCCCAGCATTTT
CDR3 length: 15
V gene: TRBV7-8
clone size: .
D gene: .
J gene: TRBJ1-5

CDR3 protein: CASSLSVGKNYEQYF
CDR3 DNA: TGTGCCAGCAGCCTAAGCGTCGGCAAGAACTACGAGCAGTACTTC
CDR3 length: 15
V gene: TRBV7-2
clone size: once
D gene: .
J gene: TRBJ2-7

CDR3 protein: CSVVVTSGITDTQYF
CDR3 DNA: TGCAGCGTTGTGGTGACTAGCGGGATTACAGATACGCAGTATTTT
CDR3 length: 15
V gene: TRBV29-1
clone size: .
D gene: TRBD2
J gene: TRBJ2-3

CDR3 protein: CASSSTLSYEQYF
CDR3 DNA: TGTGCCAGCAGTTCCACCTTATCCTACGAGCAGTACTTC
CDR3 length: 13
V gene: TRBV27
clone size: .
D gene: .
J gene: TRBJ2-7

CDR3 protein: CASSPQNRDHNEQFF
CDR3 DNA: TGTGCCAGCAGCCCCCAGAATAGGGATCACAATGAGCAGTTCTTC
CDR3 length: 15
V gene: TRBV9
clone size: .
D gene: .
J gene: TRBJ2-1

CDR3 protein: CASSPRLAAGNEQFF
CDR3 DNA: TGCGCCAGCAGCCCACGACTAGCGGCCGGCAATGAGCAGTTCTTC
CDR3 length: 15
V gene: TRBV5-1
clone size: .
D gene: TRBD2
J gene: TRBJ2-1

CDR3 protein: CASSLPLRGAQRGYTF
CDR3 DNA: TGTGCCAGCAGTTTACCCCTCCGGGGGGCGCAACGGGGCTACACCTTC
CDR3 length: 16
V gene: TRBV28
clone size: .
D gene: .
J gene: TRBJ1-2

CDR3 protein: CASSSSGLSSRGYGYTF
CDR3 DNA: TGTGCCAGCAGTTCTTCAGGGCTGAGCAGCAGGGGCTATGGCTACACCTTC
CDR3 length: 17
V gene: TRBV28
clone size: .
D gene: .
J gene: TRBJ1-2

CDR3 protein: CASRLISNQPQHF
CDR3 DNA: TGTGCCAGCAGACTTATTAGCAATCAGCCCCAGCATTTT
CDR3 length: 13
V gene: TRBV27
clone size: .
D gene: .
J gene: TRBJ1-5

CDR3 protein: CSVKGLAGGRETQYF
CDR3 DNA: TGCAGCGTTAAGGGACTAGCGGGAGGGCGGGAGACCCAGTACTTC
CDR3 length: 15
V gene: TRBV29-1
clone size: .
D gene: TRBD2
J gene: TRBJ2-5

CDR3 protein: CARDNSGANVLTF
CDR3 DNA: TGTGCCAGAGACAACTCTGGGGCCAACGTCCTGACTTTC
CDR3 length: 13
V gene: TRBV30
clone size: .
D gene: .
J gene: TRBJ2-6

CDR3 protein: CASSARQGRKGNEQFF
CDR3 DNA: TGTGCCAGCAGCGCCAGACAGGGGAGGAAGGGGAATGAGCAGTTCTTC
CDR3 length: 16
V gene: TRBV7-9
clone size: .
D gene: TRBD1
J gene: TRBJ2-1

CDR3 protein: CASSDKTGRETQYF
CDR3 DNA: TGTGCCAGCAGCGACAAGACAGGTCGGGAGACCCAGTACTTC
CDR3 length: 14
V gene: TRBV7-2
clone size: .
D gene: .
J gene: TRBJ2-5

CDR3 protein: CASRENGGPGTEAFF
CDR3 DNA: TGTGCCAGCCGAGAAAACGGGGGGCCGGGGACTGAAGCTTTCTTT
CDR3 length: 15
V gene: TRBV18
clone size: .
D gene: .
J gene: TRBJ1-1

CDR3 protein: CASRLREAPYNEQFF
CDR3 DNA: TGCGCCAGCAGACTCCGGGAGGCGCCTTACAATGAGCAGTTCTTC
CDR3 length: 15
V gene: TRBV5-1
clone size: few
D gene: TRBD2
J gene: TRBJ2-1

CDR3 protein: CASSLGASGATNEKLFF
CDR3 DNA: TGCGCCAGCAGCCTGGGGGCTTCGGGCGCAACTAATGAAAAACTGTTTTTT
CDR3 length: 17
V gene: TRBV5-1
clone size: .
D gene: .
J gene: TRBJ1-4

CDR3 protein: CASSQRLAGVVYEQYF
CDR3 DNA: TGTGCCAGCAGCCAAAGACTAGCGGGAGTTGTGTACGAGCAGTACTTC
CDR3 length: 16
V gene: TRBV11-3
clone size: .
D gene: TRBD2
J gene: TRBJ2-7

CDR3 protein: CSVKKSGTGDDEQFF
CDR3 DNA: TGCAGCGTTAAGAAATCCGGGACAGGGGACGATGAGCAGTTCTTC
CDR3 length: 15
V gene: TRBV29-1
clone size: .
D gene: TRBD1
J gene: TRBJ2-1

CDR3 protein: CASNTQGGLSTEAFF
CDR3 DNA: TGTGCCAGCAATACACAGGGGGGCTTAAGTACTGAAGCTTTCTTT
CDR3 length: 15
V gene: TRBV5-8
clone size: .
D gene: TRBD1
J gene: TRBJ1-1

CDR3 protein: CATQGGTEAFF
CDR3 DNA: TGTGCCACCCAGGGTGGCACTGAAGCTTTCTTT
CDR3 length: 11
V gene: TRBV10-3
clone size: .
D gene: .
J gene: TRBJ1-1

CDR3 protein: CASSLQVNEKLFF
CDR3 DNA: TGTGCCAGCAGCTTACAAGTTAATGAAAAACTGTTTTTT
CDR3 length: 13
V gene: TRBV5-6
clone size: .
D gene: .
J gene: TRBJ1-4

CDR3 protein: CAGRTGEGVNTGELFF
CDR3 DNA: TGCGCCGGCCGGACAGGGGAAGGGGTAAACACCGGGGAGCTGTTTTTT
CDR3 length: 16
V gene: TRBV10-2
clone size: .
D gene: TRBD1
J gene: TRBJ2-2

CDR3 protein: CASSLVRQGTNEKLFF
CDR3 DNA: TGTGCCAGCAGCTTAGTACGACAGGGAACTAATGAAAAACTGTTTTTT
CDR3 length: 16
V gene: TRBV7-9
clone size: once
D gene: TRBD1
J gene: TRBJ1-4

CDR3 protein: CASSLGGVAGAYEQYF
CDR3 DNA: TGTGCCAGCAGCTTAGGTGGAGTAGCGGGTGCCTACGAGCAGTACTTC
CDR3 length: 16
V gene: TRBV11-2
clone size: .
D gene: TRBD2
J gene: TRBJ2-7

CDR3 protein: CASSEPRLGQVDTQYF
CDR3 DNA: TGTGCCAGCAGTGAACCAAGGTTAGGACAGGTAGATACGCAGTATTTT
CDR3 length: 16
V gene: TRBV2
clone size: .
D gene: TRBD1
J gene: TRBJ2-3

CDR3 protein: CASSSGGTSVQETQYF
CDR3 DNA: TGTGCCAGCAGCTCGGGGGGGACTAGCGTTCAAGAGACCCAGTACTTC
CDR3 length: 16
V gene: TRBV5-4
clone size: .
D gene: TRBD2
J gene: TRBJ2-5

CDR3 protein: CASSRRTSGTDTQYF
CDR3 DNA: TGCGCCAGCAGTCGTAGGACTAGCGGCACAGATACGCAGTATTTT
CDR3 length: 15
V gene: TRBV10-2
clone size: .
D gene: TRBD2
J gene: TRBJ2-3

CDR3 protein: CASSPLPATSTDTQYF
CDR3 DNA: TGTGCCAGCTCACCTCTCCCAGCTACTAGCACAGATACGCAGTATTTT
CDR3 length: 16
V gene: TRBV18
clone size: .
D gene: .
J gene: TRBJ2-3

CDR3 protein: CAISALTATNEKLFF
CDR3 DNA: TGTGCCATCAGTGCTTTGACAGCAACTAATGAAAAACTGTTTTTT
CDR3 length: 15
V gene: TRBV10-3
clone size: once
D gene: .
J gene: TRBJ1-4

CDR3 protein: CASSLAGIGRQGGQFF
CDR3 DNA: TGTGCCAGCAGCTTGGCAGGGATCGGTCGTCAAGGAGGGCAGTTCTTC
CDR3 length: 16
V gene: TRBV5-5
clone size: .
D gene: .
J gene: TRBJ2-1

CDR3 protein: CASNKPGLAEKLFF
CDR3 DNA: TGTGCCAGCAACAAGCCCGGGTTGGCTGAAAAACTGTTTTTT
CDR3 length: 14
V gene: TRBV28
clone size: .
D gene: .
J gene: TRBJ1-4

CDR3 protein: CASSRGRSSYEQYF
CDR3 DNA: TGTGCCAGTAGTAGGGGTAGGAGCTCCTACGAGCAGTACTTC
CDR3 length: 14
V gene: TRBV19
clone size: .
D gene: .
J gene: TRBJ2-7

CDR3 protein: CASSTNGATPEQYF
CDR3 DNA: TGTGCCAGCAGCACGAACGGGGCCACCCCCGAGCAGTACTTC
CDR3 length: 14
V gene: TRBV5-4
clone size: .
D gene: .
J gene: TRBJ2-7